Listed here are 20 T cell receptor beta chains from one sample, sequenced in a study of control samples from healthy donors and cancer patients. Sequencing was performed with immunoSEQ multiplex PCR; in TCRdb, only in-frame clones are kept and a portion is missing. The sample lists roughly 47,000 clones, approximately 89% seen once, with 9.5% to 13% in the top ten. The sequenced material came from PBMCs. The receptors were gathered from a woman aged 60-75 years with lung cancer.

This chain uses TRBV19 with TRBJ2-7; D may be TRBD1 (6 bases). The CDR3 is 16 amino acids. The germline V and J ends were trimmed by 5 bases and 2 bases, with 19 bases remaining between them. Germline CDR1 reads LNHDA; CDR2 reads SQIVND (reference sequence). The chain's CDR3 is CASSFSGTSGTYEQYF. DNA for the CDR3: TGTGCCAGTAGTTTCTCCGGGACATCAGGAACCTACGAGCAGTACTTC.

Written as DNA, the CDR3 is TGCGCCAGCAGCCTTTCCGGGACTATGCTCAATGAGCAGTTCTTC. It yields the protein CASSLSGTMLNEQFF. The V call is TRBV4-1, the J call TRBJ2-1; 7 nucleotides agree with TRBD2. Germline CDR1 and CDR2: MGHRA and YSYEKL. V lost 4 bases, J lost 6 bases, and 9 bases stayed unmatched. The CDR3 sequence is 15 residues long.

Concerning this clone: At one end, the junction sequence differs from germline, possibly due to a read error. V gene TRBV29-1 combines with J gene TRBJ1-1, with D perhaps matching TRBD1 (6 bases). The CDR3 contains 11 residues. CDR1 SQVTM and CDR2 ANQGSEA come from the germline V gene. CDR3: CSVEGGTEAFF. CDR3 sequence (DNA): TGCAGCGTGGAAGGGGGCACTGAAGCTTTCTTT.

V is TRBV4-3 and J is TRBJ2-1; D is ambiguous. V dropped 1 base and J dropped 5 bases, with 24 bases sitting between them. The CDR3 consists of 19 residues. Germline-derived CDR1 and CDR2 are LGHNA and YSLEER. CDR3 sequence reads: CASSQGIIWRVPPDNEQFF. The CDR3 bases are TGCGCCAGCAGCCAAGGCATTATTTGGAGAGTCCCCCCAGACAATGAGCAGTTCTTC.

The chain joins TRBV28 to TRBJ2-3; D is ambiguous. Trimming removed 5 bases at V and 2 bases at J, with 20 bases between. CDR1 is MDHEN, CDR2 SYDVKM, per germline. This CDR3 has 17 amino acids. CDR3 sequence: CASSPSKLKSITDTQYF. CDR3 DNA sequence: TGTGCCAGCAGTCCCTCCAAGTTGAAGAGTATCACAGATACGCAGTATTTT.

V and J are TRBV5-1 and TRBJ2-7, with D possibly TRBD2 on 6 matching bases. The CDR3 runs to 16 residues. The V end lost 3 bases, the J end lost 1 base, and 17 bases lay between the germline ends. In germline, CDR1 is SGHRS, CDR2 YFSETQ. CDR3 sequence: CASSSGTSMDSYEQYF. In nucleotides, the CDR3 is TGCGCCAGCAGCTCCGGGACTTCTATGGATTCCTACGAGCAGTACTTC.

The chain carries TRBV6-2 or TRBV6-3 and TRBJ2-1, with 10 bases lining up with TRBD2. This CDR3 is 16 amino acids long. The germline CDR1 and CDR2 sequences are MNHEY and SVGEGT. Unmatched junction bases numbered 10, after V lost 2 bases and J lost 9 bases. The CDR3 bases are TGTGCCAGCAGTTACCTCTACAGCGGGAGGGCCGGTGAGCAGTTCTTC. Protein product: CASSYLYSGRAGEQFF.

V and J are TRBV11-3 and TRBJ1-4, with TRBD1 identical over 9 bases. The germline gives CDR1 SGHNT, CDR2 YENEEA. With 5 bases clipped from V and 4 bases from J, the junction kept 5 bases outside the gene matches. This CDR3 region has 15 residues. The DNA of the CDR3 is TGTGCCAGCAGCCCGACGGGACAGGGTAATGAAAAACTGTTTTTT. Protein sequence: CASSPTGQGNEKLFF.

The CDR3 DNA sequence: TGTGCCAGCAGCTTGGGTCGGAGTGAGCAGTTCTTC. It translates to CASSLGRSEQFF. The V gene is TRBV5-5, the J gene TRBJ2-1; D is unclear. Trimming pared 0 bases from V and 9 bases from J, leaving 7 bases between. The germline V gene encodes CDR1 SGHKS and CDR2 YYEKEE (reference sequence). The CDR3 extends over 12 amino acids.

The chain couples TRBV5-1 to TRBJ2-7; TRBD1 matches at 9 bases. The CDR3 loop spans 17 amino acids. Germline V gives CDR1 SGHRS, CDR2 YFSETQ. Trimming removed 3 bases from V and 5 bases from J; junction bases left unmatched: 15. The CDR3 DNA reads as TGCGCCAGCAGCTGGGGGGACAGGGAAGGGGAGTCCCACGAGCAGTACTTC. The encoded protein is CASSWGDREGESHEQYF.

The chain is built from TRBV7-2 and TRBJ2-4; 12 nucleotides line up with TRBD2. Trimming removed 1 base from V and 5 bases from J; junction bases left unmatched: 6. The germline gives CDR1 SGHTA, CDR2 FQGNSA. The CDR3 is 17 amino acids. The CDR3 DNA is TGTGCCAGCAGCTTAGGGCTAGCGGGAGGGCCACAAAACATTCAGTACTTC. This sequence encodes CASSLGLAGGPQNIQYF.

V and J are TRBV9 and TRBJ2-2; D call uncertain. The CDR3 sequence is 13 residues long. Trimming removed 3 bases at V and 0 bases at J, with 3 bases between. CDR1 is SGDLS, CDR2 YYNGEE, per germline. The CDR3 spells CASSASNTGELFF. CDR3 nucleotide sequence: TGTGCCAGCAGCGCTTCGAACACCGGGGAGCTGTTTTTT.

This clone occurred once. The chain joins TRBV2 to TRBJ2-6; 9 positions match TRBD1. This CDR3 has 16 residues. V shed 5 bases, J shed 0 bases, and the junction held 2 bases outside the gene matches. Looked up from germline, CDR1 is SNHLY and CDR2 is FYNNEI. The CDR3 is CASSRDRDSGANVLTF. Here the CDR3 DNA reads TGTGCCAGCAGTCGGGACAGGGACTCTGGGGCCAACGTCCTGACTTTC.

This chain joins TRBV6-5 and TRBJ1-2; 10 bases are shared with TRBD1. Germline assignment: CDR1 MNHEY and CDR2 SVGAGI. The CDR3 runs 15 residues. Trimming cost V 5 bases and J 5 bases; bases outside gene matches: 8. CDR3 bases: TGTGCCAGCAGTCCTGCCGGGACAGGGGAATATGGCTACACCTTC. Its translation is CASSPAGTGEYGYTF.

The CDR3 DNA is TGTGCCAGCAGCTCTACAGGGGGCCTAAGGGAGCAGTACTTC. Its translation: CASSSTGGLREQYF. The chain links TRBV2 to TRBJ2-7; 9 positions match TRBD1. Germline V lookup: CDR1 SNHLY, CDR2 FYNNEI. V gave up 6 bases and J gave up 7 bases; unmatched junction bases: 10. CDR3 length: 14 residues.

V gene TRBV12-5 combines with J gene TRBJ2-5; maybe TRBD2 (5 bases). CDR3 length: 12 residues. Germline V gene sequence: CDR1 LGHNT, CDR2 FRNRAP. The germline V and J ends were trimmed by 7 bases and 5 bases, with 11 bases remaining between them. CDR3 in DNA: TGTGCTAGTGCCCTAGCTGGGGAGACCCAGTACTTC. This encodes CASALAGETQYF.

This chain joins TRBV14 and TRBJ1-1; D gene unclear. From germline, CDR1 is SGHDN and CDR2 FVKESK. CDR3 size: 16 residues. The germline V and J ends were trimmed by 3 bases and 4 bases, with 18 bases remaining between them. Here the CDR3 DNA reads TGTGCCAGCAGCCAGATAGGACCGAGAGTCGGCACTGAAGCTTTCTTT. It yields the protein CASSQIGPRVGTEAFF. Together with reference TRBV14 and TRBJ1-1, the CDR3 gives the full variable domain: EAGVTQFPSHSVIEKGQTVTLRCDPISGHDNLYWYRRVMGKEIKFLLHFVKESKQDESGMPNNRFLAERTGGTYSTLKVQPAELEDSGVYFCASSQIGPRVGTEAFFGQGTRLTVV.

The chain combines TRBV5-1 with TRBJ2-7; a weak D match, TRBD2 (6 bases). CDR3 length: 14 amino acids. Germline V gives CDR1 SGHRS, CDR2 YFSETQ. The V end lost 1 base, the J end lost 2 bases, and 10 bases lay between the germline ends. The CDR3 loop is CASSLTTRTYEQYF. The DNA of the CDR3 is TGCGCCAGCAGCTTGACGACTAGAACCTACGAGCAGTACTTC.

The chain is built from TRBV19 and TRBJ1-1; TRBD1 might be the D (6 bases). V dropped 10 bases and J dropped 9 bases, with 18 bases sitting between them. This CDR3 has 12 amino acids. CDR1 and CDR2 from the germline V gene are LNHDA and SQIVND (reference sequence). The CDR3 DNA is TGTGCCATCCTCGACCGGGGGCGCAAAGCTTTCTTT. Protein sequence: CAILDRGRKAFF.

The DNA of the CDR3 is TGTGCCAGTAGCCTGGGACAGAGGAACACTGAAGCTTTCTTT. Its translation is CASSLGQRNTEAFF. The rearrangement uses TRBV19 and TRBJ1-1; 7 nucleotides line up with TRBD1. The CDR3 extends over 14 amino acids. Germline assignment: CDR1 LNHDA and CDR2 SQIVND (reference sequence). The trim removed 6 bases at V and 1 base at J, leaving 5 bases unmatched.